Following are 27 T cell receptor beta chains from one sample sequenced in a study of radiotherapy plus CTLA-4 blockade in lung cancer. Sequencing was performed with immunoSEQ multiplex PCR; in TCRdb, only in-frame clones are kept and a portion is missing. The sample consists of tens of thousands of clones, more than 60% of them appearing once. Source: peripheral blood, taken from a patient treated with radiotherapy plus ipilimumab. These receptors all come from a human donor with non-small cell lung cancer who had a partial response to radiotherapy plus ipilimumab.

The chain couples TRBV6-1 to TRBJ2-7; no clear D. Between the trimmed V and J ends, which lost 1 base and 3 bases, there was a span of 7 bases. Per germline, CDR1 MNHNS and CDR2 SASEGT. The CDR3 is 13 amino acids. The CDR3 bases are TGTGCCAGCAGTGAAGGTTACAGCTACGAGCAGTACTTC. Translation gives CASSEGYSYEQYF.

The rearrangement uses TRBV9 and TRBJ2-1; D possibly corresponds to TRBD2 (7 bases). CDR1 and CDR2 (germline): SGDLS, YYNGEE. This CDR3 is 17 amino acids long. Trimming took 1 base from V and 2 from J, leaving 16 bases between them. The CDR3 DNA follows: TGTGCCAGCAGCGTAACCCAGCGGGGACATACCTACAATGAGCAGTTCTTC. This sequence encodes CASSVTQRGHTYNEQFF.

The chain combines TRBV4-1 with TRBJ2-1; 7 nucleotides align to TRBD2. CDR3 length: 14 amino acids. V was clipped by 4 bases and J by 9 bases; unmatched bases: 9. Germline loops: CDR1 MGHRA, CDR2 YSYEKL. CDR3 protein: CASSRQAGSGEQFF. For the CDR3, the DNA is TGCGCCAGCAGCCGACAAGCGGGAAGCGGTGAGCAGTTCTTC.

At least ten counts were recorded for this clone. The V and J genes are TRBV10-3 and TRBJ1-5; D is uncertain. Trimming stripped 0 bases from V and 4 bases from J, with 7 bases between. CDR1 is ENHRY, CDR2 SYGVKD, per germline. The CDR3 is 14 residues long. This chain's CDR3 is CAISESGGNQPQHF. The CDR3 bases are TGTGCCATCAGTGAGTCCGGAGGAAATCAGCCCCAGCATTTT.

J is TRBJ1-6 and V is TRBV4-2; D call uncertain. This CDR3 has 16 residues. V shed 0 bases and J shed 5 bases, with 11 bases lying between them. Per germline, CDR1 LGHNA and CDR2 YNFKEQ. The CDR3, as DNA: TGTGCCAGCAGCCAAGATCCTATCCAAGATAATTCACCCCTCCACTTT. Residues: CASSQDPIQDNSPLHF.

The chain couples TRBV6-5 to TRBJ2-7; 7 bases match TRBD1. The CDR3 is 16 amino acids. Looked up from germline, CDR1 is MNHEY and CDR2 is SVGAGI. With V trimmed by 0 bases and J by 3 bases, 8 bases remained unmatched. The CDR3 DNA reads TGTGCCAGCAGTTACTCGGTCACAGGGGCCAACTACGAGCAGTACTTC. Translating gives CASSYSVTGANYEQYF.

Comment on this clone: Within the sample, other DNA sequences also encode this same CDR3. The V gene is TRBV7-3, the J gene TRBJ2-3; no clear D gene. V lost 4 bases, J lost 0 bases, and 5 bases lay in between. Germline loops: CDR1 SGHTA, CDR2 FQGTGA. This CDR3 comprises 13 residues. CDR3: CASSSSSTDTQYF. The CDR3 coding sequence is TGTGCCAGCAGCTCGTCTAGCACAGATACGCAGTATTTT.

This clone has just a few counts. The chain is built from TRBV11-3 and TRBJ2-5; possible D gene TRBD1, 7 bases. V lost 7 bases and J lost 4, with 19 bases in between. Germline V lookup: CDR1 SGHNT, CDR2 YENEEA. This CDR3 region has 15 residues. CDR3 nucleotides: TGTGCCAGCACCGTTGGTGACAGGGAGGCAGAGACCCAGTACTTC. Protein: CASTVGDREAETQYF.

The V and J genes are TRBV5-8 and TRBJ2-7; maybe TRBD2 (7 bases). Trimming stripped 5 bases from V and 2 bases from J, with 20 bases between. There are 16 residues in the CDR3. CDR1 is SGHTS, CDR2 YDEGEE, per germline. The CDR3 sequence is CASSVSGTSTTYEQYF. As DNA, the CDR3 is TGTGCCAGCAGTGTGAGCGGGACATCGACGACCTACGAGCAGTACTTC.

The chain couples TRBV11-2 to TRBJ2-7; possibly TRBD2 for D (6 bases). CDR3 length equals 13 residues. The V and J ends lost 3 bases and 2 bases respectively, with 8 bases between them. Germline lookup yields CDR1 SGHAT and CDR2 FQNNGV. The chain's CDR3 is CASSLRGPYEQYF. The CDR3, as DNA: TGTGCCAGCAGCTTGCGGGGACCCTACGAGCAGTACTTC.

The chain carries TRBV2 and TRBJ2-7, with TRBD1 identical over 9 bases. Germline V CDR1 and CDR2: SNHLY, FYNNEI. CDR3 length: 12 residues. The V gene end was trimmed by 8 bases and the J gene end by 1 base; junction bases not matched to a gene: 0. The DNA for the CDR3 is TGTGCCAGCGACAGGGGGTCCTACGAGCAGTACTTC. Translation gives CASDRGSYEQYF.

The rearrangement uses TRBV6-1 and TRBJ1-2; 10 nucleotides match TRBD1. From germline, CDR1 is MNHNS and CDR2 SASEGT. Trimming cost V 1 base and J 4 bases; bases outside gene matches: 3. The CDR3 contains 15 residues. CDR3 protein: CASSEGGQGIYGYTF. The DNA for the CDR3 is TGTGCCAGCAGTGAAGGGGGACAGGGGATCTATGGCTACACCTTC.

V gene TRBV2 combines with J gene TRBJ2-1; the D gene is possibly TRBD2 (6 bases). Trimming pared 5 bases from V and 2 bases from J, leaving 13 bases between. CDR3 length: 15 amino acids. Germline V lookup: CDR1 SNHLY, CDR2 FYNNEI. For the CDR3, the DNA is TGTGCCAGCAGTCTAGAGGCGGGAACCTACAATGAGCAGTTCTTC. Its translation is CASSLEAGTYNEQFF.

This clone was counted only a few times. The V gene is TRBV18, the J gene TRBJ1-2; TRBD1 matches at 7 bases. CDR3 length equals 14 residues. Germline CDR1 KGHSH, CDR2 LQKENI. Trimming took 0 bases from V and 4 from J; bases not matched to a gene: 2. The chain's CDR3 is CASSPPAGGYGYTF. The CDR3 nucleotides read TGTGCCAGCTCACCACCGGCAGGGGGCTATGGCTACACCTTC. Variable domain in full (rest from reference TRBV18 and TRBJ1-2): NAGVMQNPRHLVRRRGQEARLRCSPMKGHSHVYWYRQLPEEGLKFMVYLQKENIIDESGMPKERFSAEFPKEGPSILRIQQVVRGDSAAYFCASSPPAGGYGYTFGSGTRLTVV.

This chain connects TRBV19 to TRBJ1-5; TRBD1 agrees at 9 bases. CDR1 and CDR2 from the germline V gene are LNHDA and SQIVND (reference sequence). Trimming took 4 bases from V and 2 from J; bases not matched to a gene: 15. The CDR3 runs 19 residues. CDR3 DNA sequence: TGTGCCAGTAGTAAAAGGCGACAGGGGGGAAGTGTGGGCAATCAGCCCCAGCATTTT. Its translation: CASSKRRQGGSVGNQPQHF.

This CDR3 is CAGSQEQQETQYF. As DNA, the CDR3 is TGTGCCGGATCACAGGAACAACAAGAGACCCAGTACTTC. The chain employs TRBV2 and TRBJ2-5; possible D gene TRBD1, 5 bases. Trimming left V 11 bases short and J 2 bases short, with 15 bases between. Germline CDR1 and CDR2: SNHLY and FYNNEI. The CDR3 contains 13 residues.

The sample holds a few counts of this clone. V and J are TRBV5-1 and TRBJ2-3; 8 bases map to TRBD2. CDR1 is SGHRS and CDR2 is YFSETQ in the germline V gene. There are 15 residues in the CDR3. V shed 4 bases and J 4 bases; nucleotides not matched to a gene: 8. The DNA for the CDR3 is TGCGCCAGCAGCCCTTTAGCGGGACGGCCAGATACGCAGTATTTT. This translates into CASSPLAGRPDTQYF.

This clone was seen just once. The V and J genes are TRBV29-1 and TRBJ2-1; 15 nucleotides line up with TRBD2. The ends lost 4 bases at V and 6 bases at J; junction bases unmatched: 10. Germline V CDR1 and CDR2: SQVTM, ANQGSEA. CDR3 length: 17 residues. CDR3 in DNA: TGCAGCGTTGGTGGGACTAGCGGGAGGCTTCTCAGCAATGAGCAGTTCTTC. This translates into CSVGGTSGRLLSNEQFF.

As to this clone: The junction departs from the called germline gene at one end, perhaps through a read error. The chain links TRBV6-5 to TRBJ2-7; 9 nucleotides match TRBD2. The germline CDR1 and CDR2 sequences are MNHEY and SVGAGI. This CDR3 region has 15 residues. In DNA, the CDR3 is TGTGCCAGCAGGAGGGCCGGGACTAGCTCCCACGAGCAGTACTTC. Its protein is CASRRAGTSSHEQYF.

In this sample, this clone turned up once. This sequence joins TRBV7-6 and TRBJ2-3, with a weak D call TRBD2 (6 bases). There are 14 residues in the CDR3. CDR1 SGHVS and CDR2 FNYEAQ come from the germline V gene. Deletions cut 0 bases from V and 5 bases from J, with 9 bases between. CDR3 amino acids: CASSLAGLKDTQYF. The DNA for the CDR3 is TGTGCCAGCAGCTTAGCGGGACTCAAAGATACGCAGTATTTT.

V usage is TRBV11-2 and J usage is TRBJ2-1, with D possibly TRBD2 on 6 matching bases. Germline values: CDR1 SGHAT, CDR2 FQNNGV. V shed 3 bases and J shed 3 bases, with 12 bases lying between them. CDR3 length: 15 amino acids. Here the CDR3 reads CASSFGGTGYNEQFF. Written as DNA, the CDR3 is TGTGCCAGCAGCTTTGGGGGGACGGGCTACAATGAGCAGTTCTTC.

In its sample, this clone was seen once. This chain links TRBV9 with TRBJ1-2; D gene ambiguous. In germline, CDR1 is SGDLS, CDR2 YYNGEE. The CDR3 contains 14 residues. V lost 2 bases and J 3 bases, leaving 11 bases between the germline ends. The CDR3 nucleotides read TGTGCCAGCAGCGTCTTGGTTTCGGACTATGGCTACACCTTC. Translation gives CASSVLVSDYGYTF.

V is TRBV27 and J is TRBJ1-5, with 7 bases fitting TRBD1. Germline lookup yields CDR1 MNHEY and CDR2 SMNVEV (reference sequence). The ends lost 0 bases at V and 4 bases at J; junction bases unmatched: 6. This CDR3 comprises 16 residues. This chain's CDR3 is CASSLSWQGQNQPQHF. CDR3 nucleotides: TGTGCCAGCAGTTTATCGTGGCAGGGACAGAATCAGCCCCAGCATTTT.

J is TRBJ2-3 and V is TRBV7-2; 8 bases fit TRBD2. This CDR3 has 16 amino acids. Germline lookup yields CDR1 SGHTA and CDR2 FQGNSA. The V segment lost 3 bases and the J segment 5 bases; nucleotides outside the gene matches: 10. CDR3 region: CASSFFSGRGEDTQYF. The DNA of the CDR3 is TGTGCCAGCAGCTTCTTCTCCGGGAGGGGCGAAGATACGCAGTATTTT.

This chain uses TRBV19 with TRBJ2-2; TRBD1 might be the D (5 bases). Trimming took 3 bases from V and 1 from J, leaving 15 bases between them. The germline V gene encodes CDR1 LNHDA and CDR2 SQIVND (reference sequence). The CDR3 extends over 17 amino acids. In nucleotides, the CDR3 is TGTGCCAGTAGTATCGGATGGGGCCTACTGAACACCGGGGAGCTGTTTTTT. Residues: CASSIGWGLLNTGELFF.

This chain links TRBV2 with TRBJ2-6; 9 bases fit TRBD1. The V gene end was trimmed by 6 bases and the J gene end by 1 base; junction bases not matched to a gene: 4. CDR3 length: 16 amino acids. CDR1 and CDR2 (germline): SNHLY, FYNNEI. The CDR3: CASRMDRGSGANVLTF. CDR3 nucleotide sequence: TGTGCCAGCAGAATGGACAGGGGATCTGGGGCCAACGTCCTGACTTTC.

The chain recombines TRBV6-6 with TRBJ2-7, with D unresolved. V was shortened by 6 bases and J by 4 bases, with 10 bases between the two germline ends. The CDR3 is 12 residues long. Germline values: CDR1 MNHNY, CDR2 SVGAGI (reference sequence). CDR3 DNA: TGTGCCAGCAGCGCGTACGTTTACGAGCAGTACTTC. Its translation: CASSAYVYEQYF.